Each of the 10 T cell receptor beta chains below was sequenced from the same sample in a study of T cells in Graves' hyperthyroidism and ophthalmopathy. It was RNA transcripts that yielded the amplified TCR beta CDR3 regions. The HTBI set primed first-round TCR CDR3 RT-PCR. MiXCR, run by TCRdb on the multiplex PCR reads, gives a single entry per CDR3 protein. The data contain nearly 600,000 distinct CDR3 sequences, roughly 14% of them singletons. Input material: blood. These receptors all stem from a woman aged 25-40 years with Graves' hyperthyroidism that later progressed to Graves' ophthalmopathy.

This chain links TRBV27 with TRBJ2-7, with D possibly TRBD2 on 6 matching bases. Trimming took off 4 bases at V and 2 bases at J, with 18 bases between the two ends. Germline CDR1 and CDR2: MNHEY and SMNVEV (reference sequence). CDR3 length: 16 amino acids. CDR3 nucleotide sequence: TGTGCCAGCAGTTCCGGGACTCACCAAGGGCCCTACGAGCAGTACTTC. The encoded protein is CASSSGTHQGPYEQYF.

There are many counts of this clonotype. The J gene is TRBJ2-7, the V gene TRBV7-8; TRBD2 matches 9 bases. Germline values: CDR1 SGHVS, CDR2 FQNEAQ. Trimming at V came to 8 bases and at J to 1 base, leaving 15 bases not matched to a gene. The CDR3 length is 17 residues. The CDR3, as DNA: TGTGCCAGCGGGGGTCCTAGCGGGGCTCAGTATTCCTACGAGCAGTACTTC. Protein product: CASGGPSGAQYSYEQYF.

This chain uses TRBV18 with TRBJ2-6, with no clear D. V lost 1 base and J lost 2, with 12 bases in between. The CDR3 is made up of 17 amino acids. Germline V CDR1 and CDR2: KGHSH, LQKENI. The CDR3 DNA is TGTGCCAGCTCACCACGTCCCCCCACGGCTGGGGCCAACGTCCTGACTTTC. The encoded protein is CASSPRPPTAGANVLTF.

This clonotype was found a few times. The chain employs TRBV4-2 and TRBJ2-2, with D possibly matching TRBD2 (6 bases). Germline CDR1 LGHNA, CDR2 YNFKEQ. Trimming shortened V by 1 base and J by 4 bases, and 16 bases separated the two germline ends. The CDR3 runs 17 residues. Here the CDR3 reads CASSQGGDGPATGELFF. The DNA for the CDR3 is TGTGCCAGCAGCCAAGGGGGGGACGGGCCCGCCACCGGGGAGCTGTTTTTT.

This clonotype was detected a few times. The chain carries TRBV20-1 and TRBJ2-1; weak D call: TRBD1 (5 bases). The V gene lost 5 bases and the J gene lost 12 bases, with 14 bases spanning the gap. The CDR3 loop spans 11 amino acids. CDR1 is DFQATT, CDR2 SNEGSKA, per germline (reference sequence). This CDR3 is CSADKGEGQFF. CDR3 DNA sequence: TGCAGTGCTGATAAAGGGGAAGGGCAGTTCTTC.

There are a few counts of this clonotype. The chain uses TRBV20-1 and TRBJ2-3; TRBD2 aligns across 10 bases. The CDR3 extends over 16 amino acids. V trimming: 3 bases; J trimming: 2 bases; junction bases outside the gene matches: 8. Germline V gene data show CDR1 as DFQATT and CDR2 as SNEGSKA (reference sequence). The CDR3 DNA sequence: TGCAGTGCTAGTGGGGGACTAGCGACTGTCACAGATACGCAGTATTTT. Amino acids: CSASGGLATVTDTQYF.

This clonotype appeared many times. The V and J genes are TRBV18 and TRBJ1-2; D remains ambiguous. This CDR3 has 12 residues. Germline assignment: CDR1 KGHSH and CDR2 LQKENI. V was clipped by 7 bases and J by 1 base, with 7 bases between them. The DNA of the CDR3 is TGTGCCAGCTACGGGGATAACTATGGCTACACCTTC. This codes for CASYGDNYGYTF.

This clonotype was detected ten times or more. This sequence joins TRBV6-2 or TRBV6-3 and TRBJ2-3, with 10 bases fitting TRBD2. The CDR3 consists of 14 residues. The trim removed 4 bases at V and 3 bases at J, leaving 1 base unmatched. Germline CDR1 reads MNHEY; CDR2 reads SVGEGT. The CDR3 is CASSSGLATDTQYF. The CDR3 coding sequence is TGTGCCAGCAGTTCGGGACTAGCGACAGATACGCAGTATTTT.

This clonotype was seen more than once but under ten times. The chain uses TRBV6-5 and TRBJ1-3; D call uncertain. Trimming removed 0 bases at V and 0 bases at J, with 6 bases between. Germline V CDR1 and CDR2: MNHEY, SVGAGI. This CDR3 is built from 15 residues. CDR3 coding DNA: TGTGCCAGCAGTTACTCATCAGCCTCTGGAAACACCATATATTTT. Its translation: CASSYSSASGNTIYF.

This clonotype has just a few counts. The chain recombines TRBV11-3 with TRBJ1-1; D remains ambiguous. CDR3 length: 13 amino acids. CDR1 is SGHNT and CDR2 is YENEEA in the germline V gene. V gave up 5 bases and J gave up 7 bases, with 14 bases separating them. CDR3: CASSIRPGFEAFF. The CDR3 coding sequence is TGTGCCAGCAGCATTAGGCCGGGGTTTGAAGCTTTCTTT.